The 10 T cell receptor beta chains given below trace back to one sample, sequenced in a study of blood T cell repertoires in COVID-19. Sequenced by immunoSEQ multiplex PCR; TCRdb stores in-frame clones only, minus some. The data contain 200,000 to 250,000 clones, roughly 85% of them singletons. The sequencing input was PBMCs or T cells enriched from blood (not recorded which). These receptor sequences come from a man younger than 45 who had recovered from COVID-19.

The rearrangement uses TRBV4-1 and TRBJ2-3, with 9 bases that match TRBD2. The CDR3 spans 18 residues. Per germline, CDR1 MGHRA and CDR2 YSYEKL. The ends lost 0 bases at V and 5 bases at J; junction bases unmatched: 12. CDR3 DNA sequence: TGCGCCAGCAGCCAAGAAAAAACCGTAGCGGGAGTTGAAGATACGCAGTATTTT. This encodes CASSQEKTVAGVEDTQYF.

The genes are TRBV4-3 and TRBJ1-6; D remains ambiguous. CDR1 LGHNA and CDR2 YSLEER come from the germline V gene. V was trimmed by 0 bases and J by 9 bases, leaving 18 bases between them. This CDR3 contains 17 residues. The CDR3 nucleotides are TGCGCCAGCAGCCAAGATTCGTCCGGCAGGTTGGGTTCACCCCTCCACTTT. Translating gives CASSQDSSGRLGSPLHF.

The chain couples TRBV19 to TRBJ2-7; 10 bases are a match to TRBD1. Losses at the gene ends were 5 bases for V and 5 bases for J; bases not matched to a gene: 9. CDR1 is LNHDA and CDR2 is SQIVND in the germline V gene (reference sequence). CDR3 length: 15 residues. CDR3 loop: CASSSRTGGNNEQYF. CDR3 DNA: TGTGCCAGTAGTTCACGGACAGGGGGTAATAACGAGCAGTACTTC.

This chain connects TRBV28 to TRBJ1-2; a possible D gene is TRBD1 (5 bases). Trimming took 3 bases from V and 3 from J, leaving 11 bases between them. Germline CDR1 is MDHEN and CDR2 is SYDVKM. This CDR3 spans 14 amino acids. The CDR3 loop is CASSFRQGYYGYTF. Written as DNA, the CDR3 is TGTGCCAGCAGTTTTCGGCAGGGATACTATGGCTACACCTTC.

The chain is built from TRBV28 and TRBJ1-2; 8 nucleotides align to TRBD1. Germline loops: CDR1 MDHEN, CDR2 SYDVKM. The CDR3 has 15 amino acids. Losses at the gene ends were 6 bases for V and 1 base for J; bases not matched to a gene: 7. This CDR3 is CASRPSGGSNYGYTF. The DNA for the CDR3 is TGTGCCAGCAGACCGTCAGGGGGCAGTAACTATGGCTACACCTTC.

The J gene is TRBJ2-1, the V gene TRBV3-1 (or the pseudogene TRBV3-2), with 10 nucleotides matching TRBD1. Germline V CDR1 and CDR2: LGHDT, YNNKEL (reference sequence). The CDR3 covers 16 residues. The V segment lost 6 bases and the J segment 6 bases; nucleotides outside the gene matches: 11. CDR3 in amino acids: CASRRGQGIGSNEQFF. In DNA form, the CDR3 reads TGTGCCAGCAGGCGGGGACAGGGGATAGGTTCCAATGAGCAGTTCTTC.

A few counts support this clone. The chain is built from TRBV20-1 and TRBJ1-3, with D perhaps TRBD1 (5 bases). The CDR3 is made up of 13 amino acids. Germline CDR1 is DFQATT and CDR2 is SNEGSKA (reference sequence). V gave up 3 bases and J gave up 2 bases, with 8 bases separating them. The CDR3 reads CSASETAGNTIYF. CDR3 nucleotides: TGCAGTGCTAGTGAGACAGCTGGAAACACCATATATTTT.

The rearrangement links TRBV3-1 (or the pseudogene TRBV3-2) to TRBJ2-7; 8 bases line up with TRBD1. V shed 4 bases, J shed 5 bases, and the junction held 10 bases outside the gene matches. This CDR3 is built from 15 residues. Looked up from germline, CDR1 is LGHDT and CDR2 is YNNKEL (reference sequence). The CDR3 loop is CASSLSRGRGNEQYF. The CDR3, as DNA: TGTGCCAGCAGCCTTAGCAGGGGGCGCGGGAACGAGCAGTACTTC.

The chain uses TRBV24-1 and TRBJ1-5; D not resolved. The germline gives CDR1 KGHDR, CDR2 SFDVKD. V dropped 5 bases and J dropped 0 bases, with 7 bases sitting between them. The CDR3 length is 14 residues. In nucleotides, the CDR3 is TGTGCCACCAGTGCTTTTTATAGCAATCAGCCCCAGCATTTT. This codes for CATSAFYSNQPQHF.

The chain is built from TRBV9 and TRBJ1-1, with D uncertain. This CDR3 is built from 16 residues. Germline assignment: CDR1 SGDLS and CDR2 YYNGEE. Trimming took 0 bases from V and 4 from J, leaving 16 bases between them. CDR3 region: CASSVGAGVGSTEAFF. Written as DNA, the CDR3 is TGTGCCAGCAGCGTAGGGGCCGGCGTGGGTAGCACTGAAGCTTTCTTT.